These T cell receptor beta chains were read from a single sample in a study of blood T cell repertoires in COVID-19. Only in-frame clones appear in the TCRdb table, and some are missing; sequencing was by immunoSEQ multiplex PCR. This sample has under 200,000 clones, with roughly 83% found just once. The source material was peripheral blood. These receptors were taken from a woman aged 40-49 years with COVID-19, enrolled during active disease. CDR3s include the opening cysteine and the closing phenylalanine or tryptophan. Each record gives: V gene, CDR3 length, clone size, D gene, J gene, CDR3 DNA, CDR3 protein. The D gene is left open where the match is weak. Clone size is not always given. Where it is, it says once, few, many or a class for expanded clones.

V: TRBV7-9; length: 15; size: .; D: .; J: TRBJ1-1; DNA: TGTGCCAGCAGCTTGCCGACAGGCCTAAACACTGAAGCTTTCTTT; CDR3: CASSLPTGLNTEAFF
V: TRBV5-5; length: 18; size: few; D: .; J: TRBJ1-2; DNA: TGTGCCAGCAGCTTGGAGGGCTTAACTCAAGGGGTCTTCTATGGCTACACCTTC; CDR3: CASSLEGLTQGVFYGYTF
V: TRBV4-2; length: 15; size: .; D: TRBD1; J: TRBJ1-2; DNA: TGTGCCAGCAGCCAAGATCCCGGGACAGAGTATGGCTACACCTTC; CDR3: CASSQDPGTEYGYTF
V: TRBV7-2; length: 15; size: .; D: .; J: TRBJ2-7; DNA: TGTGCCAGCAGCTTTCAAGGGGGGGTCTCCTACGAGCAGTACTTC; CDR3: CASSFQGGVSYEQYF
V: TRBV7-7; length: 16; size: .; D: TRBD2; J: TRBJ2-2; DNA: TGTGCCAGCAGCCTCTCGGGACTAGCGGGGGCCGGGGAGCTGTTTTTT; CDR3: CASSLSGLAGAGELFF
V: TRBV7-9; length: 14; size: .; D: .; J: TRBJ2-7; DNA: TGTGCCAGCAGCTTAGCCGGGGACTTCTACGAGCAGTACTTC; CDR3: CASSLAGDFYEQYF
V: TRBV7-2; length: 13; size: .; D: TRBD1; J: TRBJ2-7; DNA: TGTGCCAGCAGCCCAGACCGGGACAGGGAGCAGTACTTC; CDR3: CASSPDRDREQYF
V: TRBV6-1; length: 14; size: .; D: TRBD2; J: TRBJ2-7; DNA: TGTGCCAGCAGTGACGGGAGGGACGGCTACGAGCAGTACTTC; CDR3: CASSDGRDGYEQYF
V: TRBV3-1/TRBV3-2; length: 14; size: .; D: .; J: TRBJ1-1; DNA: TGTGCCAGCAGCCTCTTGAGGGCAACGACTGAAGCTTTCTTT; CDR3: CASSLLRATTEAFF
V: TRBV7-2; length: 12; size: .; D: .; J: TRBJ2-3; DNA: TGTGCCAGCAGAACAGGAACAGATACGCAGTATTTT; CDR3: CASRTGTDTQYF
V: TRBV12-3/TRBV12-4; length: 13; size: .; D: .; J: TRBJ1-1; DNA: TGTGCCAGCAGCCTCCCTCCGAACACTGAAGCTTTCTTT; CDR3: CASSLPPNTEAFF
V: TRBV25-1; length: 12; size: .; D: .; J: TRBJ2-1; DNA: TGTGCCAGCAGTGGGGCCCTCAATGAGCAGTTCTTC; CDR3: CASSGALNEQFF
V: TRBV10-3; length: 15; size: .; D: TRBD1; J: TRBJ2-7; DNA: TGTGCCATCACCGGCGAGACAGGGGGGACCTACGAGCAGTACTTC; CDR3: CAITGETGGTYEQYF
V: TRBV29-1; length: 10; size: .; D: .; J: TRBJ2-1; DNA: TGCAGCGTTGACGTGACTAAGCAGTTCTTC; CDR3: CSVDVTKQFF
V: TRBV12-3/TRBV12-4; length: 13; size: .; D: TRBD1; J: TRBJ1-4; DNA: TGTGCCAGCAGGGACAGGGGGCGAGAAAAACTGTTTTTT; CDR3: CASRDRGREKLFF
V: TRBV6-6; length: 13; size: .; D: .; J: TRBJ1-3; DNA: TGTGCCAGCAGTCAACGGTCTGGAAACACCATATATTTT; CDR3: CASSQRSGNTIYF
V: TRBV3-1/TRBV3-2; length: 15; size: .; D: TRBD2; J: TRBJ2-5; DNA: TGTGCCAGCAGCCAAGGGGGCCGGGAGGAAGAGACCCAGTACTTC; CDR3: CASSQGGREEETQYF
V: TRBV3-1/TRBV3-2; length: 14; size: .; D: .; J: TRBJ2-7; DNA: TGTGCCAGCAGTATACAAGGAGGGGAGGACGAGCAGTACTTC; CDR3: CASSIQGGEDEQYF
V: TRBV7-2; length: 14; size: .; D: TRBD2; J: TRBJ2-3; DNA: TGTGCCAGCAGTTTCCGTAGCGGGGCAGATACGCAGTATTTT; CDR3: CASSFRSGADTQYF
V: TRBV5-5; length: 15; size: once; D: .; J: TRBJ2-7; DNA: TGTGCCAGCAGCTCGGCGCCGGGGGAACAATACGAGCAGTACTTC; CDR3: CASSSAPGEQYEQYF
V: TRBV2; length: 12; size: .; D: .; J: TRBJ2-4; DNA: TGTGCCAGCAGTGACCGGCACAGGGTTCAGTACTTC; CDR3: CASSDRHRVQYF
V: TRBV19; length: 15; size: .; D: .; J: TRBJ2-5; DNA: TGTGCCAGTAAATTCGCGTTGGTGGACCAAGAGACCCAGTACTTC; CDR3: CASKFALVDQETQYF
V: TRBV24-1; length: 13; size: .; D: .; J: TRBJ1-5; DNA: TGTGCCACCAGTGATTCAGGGGATCAGCCCCAGCATTTT; CDR3: CATSDSGDQPQHF
V: TRBV5-1; length: 16; size: few; D: TRBD1; J: TRBJ2-2; DNA: TGCGCCAGCAGCCCGAGACAGGGATCGAACACCGGGGAGCTGTTTTTT; CDR3: CASSPRQGSNTGELFF
V: TRBV9; length: 15; size: .; D: TRBD2; J: TRBJ2-1; DNA: TGTGCCAGCAGCGTAGAGCGGGGGGGAAACAATGAGCAGTTCTTC; CDR3: CASSVERGGNNEQFF
V: TRBV10-3; length: 15; size: .; D: TRBD2; J: TRBJ2-2; DNA: TGTGCCATCAGTGAAGTAGCGGGAGAAACCGGGGAGCTGTTTTTT; CDR3: CAISEVAGETGELFF
V: TRBV5-1; length: 15; size: .; D: TRBD1; J: TRBJ1-4; DNA: TGCGCCAGCAGCCCCGGACAGGGGGCTCGGGAAAAACTGTTTTTT; CDR3: CASSPGQGAREKLFF
V: TRBV7-9; length: 15; size: .; D: TRBD2; J: TRBJ2-2; DNA: TGTGCCAGCAGCCCAGGCGGGGGTTACACCGGGGAGCTGTTTTTT; CDR3: CASSPGGGYTGELFF
V: TRBV9; length: 15; size: few; D: TRBD1; J: TRBJ2-5; DNA: TGTGCCAGCAGCGCACTCACAGGGGACCAAGAGACCCAGTACTTC; CDR3: CASSALTGDQETQYF